These 11 T cell receptor beta chains were all obtained from the same sample, sequenced in a study of T cell changes during pregnancy in multiple sclerosis (dated by TCRdb to the late 2010s). The receptor library was made with the immunoSEQ multiplex PCR assay. The immuneACCESS repertoire file appears here via TCRdb, limited to in-frame rearrangements. These files lack a portion of the clones; in checked studies, under half of the deficit traces to unresolved V genes, and the cause of the others is not known. This sample comprises under 70,000 clones, roughly 90% of them detected only once. Together, the top ten hold about 0.6% of the sample. This sample comprised CD4+ T cells from peripheral blood mononuclear cells, obtained after pregnancy. These receptor sequences come from a female donor with multiple sclerosis, enrolled in a pregnancy study.

This clone was recorded once. V is TRBV9 and J is TRBJ2-4, with D perhaps matching TRBD1 (6 bases). V lost 0 bases and J 8 bases, leaving 15 bases between the germline ends. Germline values: CDR1 SGDLS, CDR2 YYNGEE. CDR3 length: 15 residues. CDR3 DNA sequence: TGTGCCAGCAGCGTAGATATGGCAGGGGCGGACATTCAGTACTTC. This codes for CASSVDMAGADIQYF.

This sequence joins TRBV2 and TRBJ2-5, with D unresolved. The CDR3 covers 13 residues. The ends were cut back, 2 bases at V and 7 bases at J, with 11 bases in the middle. CDR1 and CDR2 from the germline V gene are SNHLY and FYNNEI. CDR3 amino acids: CASSESAPRTQYF. As DNA, the CDR3 is TGTGCCAGCAGTGAATCCGCGCCTCGGACCCAGTACTTC.

The gene calls are TRBV2 and TRBJ1-1, with a possible D match to TRBD1 (6 bases). V was trimmed by 5 bases and J by 8 bases, leaving 12 bases between them. The germline V gene encodes CDR1 SNHLY and CDR2 FYNNEI. This CDR3 has 12 residues. Here the CDR3 reads CASSKYREEAFF. The CDR3 nucleotides are TGTGCCAGCAGTAAATACAGGGAGGAAGCTTTCTTT.

This chain links TRBV4-2 with TRBJ2-7; TRBD2 matches at 11 bases. Germline-derived CDR1 and CDR2 are LGHNA and YNFKEQ. The CDR3 totals 17 residues. The J segment lost 5 bases and the V segment lost 3 bases, leaving 12 bases of the junction unmatched. Here the CDR3 DNA reads TGTGCCAGCAGCCAGAACACGAGACTAGCGGGGTTTGACGAGCAGTACTTC. As protein: CASSQNTRLAGFDEQYF.

The chain links TRBV2 to TRBJ1-5; TRBD1 matches at 7 bases. The V and J ends lost 5 bases and 2 bases, in that order; junction bases with no gene match: 6. The CDR3 loop spans 15 amino acids. Per germline, CDR1 SNHLY and CDR2 FYNNEI. The CDR3 here is CASSTGQVRNQPQHF. Here the CDR3 DNA reads TGTGCCAGCAGTACCGGACAGGTCCGCAATCAGCCCCAGCATTTT.

V and J are TRBV7-8 and TRBJ1-5; 7 bases map to TRBD1. The germline V gene has CDR1 SGHVS and CDR2 FQNEAQ. This CDR3 region has 17 residues. The junction had 11 bases not matched to a gene; V was cut back by 2 bases and J by 4 bases. For the CDR3, the DNA is TGTGCCAGCAGCTTACCTCTGCGGACAGGTCATAATCAGCCCCAGCATTTT. Its protein product is CASSLPLRTGHNQPQHF.

The rearrangement uses TRBV5-1 and TRBJ1-1; D unresolved. V gave up 4 bases and J gave up 2 bases, with 12 bases separating them. The CDR3 runs to 14 residues. Per the germline V gene, CDR1 is SGHRS and CDR2 is YFSETQ. As DNA, the CDR3 is TGCGCCAGCAGCATTCGACCAGGTAACACTGAAGCTTTCTTT. It translates to CASSIRPGNTEAFF.

This chain joins TRBV19 and TRBJ2-7; TRBD1 might be the D (7 bases). The CDR3 sequence is 15 residues long. The V end was cut by 4 bases, the J end by 3 bases, with 16 bases between. Germline V gene lookup returns CDR1 LNHDA and CDR2 SQIVND (reference sequence). CDR3 in amino acids: CASSRGAGGNYEQYF. The CDR3 DNA reads TGTGCCAGTAGTAGGGGGGCAGGGGGTAACTACGAGCAGTACTTC. The whole variable domain, remainder taken from reference TRBV19 and TRBJ2-7, is DGGITQSPKYLFRKEGQNVTLSCEQNLNHDAMYWYRQDPGQGLRLIYYSQIVNDFQKGDIAEGYSVSREKKESFPLTVTSAQKNPTAFYLCASSRGAGGNYEQYFGPGTRLTVT.

V gene TRBV6-6 combines with J gene TRBJ1-3; D is perhaps TRBD1 (5 bases). V was cut by 0 bases and J by 1 base, with 7 bases left in between. The CDR3 is 15 amino acids. Looked up from germline, CDR1 is MNHNY and CDR2 is SVGAGI (reference sequence). The CDR3 DNA sequence: TGTGCCAGCAGTTACTCACGGGGGTCTGGAAACACCATATATTTT. Its translation is CASSYSRGSGNTIYF.

The rearrangement joins TRBV4-2 to TRBJ2-7, with 9 bases fitting TRBD2. CDR3 length: 16 residues. V was clipped by 0 bases and J by 4 bases; unmatched bases: 7. From germline, CDR1 is LGHNA and CDR2 YNFKEQ. CDR3 DNA sequence: TGTGCCAGCAGCCAAGAAGGGCTAGCGGGGCAGTACGAGCAGTACTTC. Translated, it gives CASSQEGLAGQYEQYF.

This rearrangement joins TRBV29-1 to TRBJ1-1; 7 bases match TRBD1. Per the germline V gene, CDR1 is SQVTM and CDR2 is ANQGSEA. The CDR3 loop spans 13 amino acids. Germline trimming cut 4 bases from V and 5 bases from J; bases unmatched to any gene: 7. This CDR3 is CSVATGMDTEAFF. The DNA for the CDR3 is TGCAGCGTTGCGACAGGGATGGATACTGAAGCTTTCTTT.